This T cell receptor beta chain was sequenced during a study of graft-versus-host responses after intestinal transplantation. Across the study: Transplant types were multivisceral, liver-intestinal, or isolated intestinal. Anti-thymocyte globulin induction, then tacrolimus and steroids for about 3 years, went to all recipients.

Sequencing was performed with immunoSEQ multiplex PCR; in TCRdb, only in-frame clones are kept and a portion is missing. Among roughly 62,000 clones, about 90% were seen once, and the ten largest hold more than 2.5%. Trimming took off 1 base at V and 5 bases at J, with 12 bases between the two ends. The germline V gene has CDR1 SEHNR and CDR2 FQNEAQ (reference sequence). The CDR3 extends over 15 amino acids. General study points: HvG clone declines early post-transplant were associated with peak circulating GvH levels. GvH clones occurred in recipient marrow; some first appeared in ileum or blood.

For this clone: What it binds is unknown.

The sequence was collected from a human patient who received an intestinal transplant, so some T cells may come from the graft donor. The sample in question was PBMCs, obtained roughly 120 days after intestinal transplantation. The chain carries TRBV7-9 and TRBJ2-1, with D maybe TRBD2 (5 bases). CDR3 protein: CASSLGRAPDNEQFF. The CDR3 DNA follows: TGTGCCAGCAGCTTAGGGCGGGCCCCTGACAATGAGCAGTTCTTC. Combining the CDR3 with reference TRBV7-9 and TRBJ2-1 gives the whole variable domain DTGVSQNPRHKITKRGQNVTFRCDPISEHNRLYWYRQTLGQGPEFLTYFQNEAQLEKSRLLSDRFSAERPKGSFSTLEIQRTEQGDSAMYLCASSLGRAPDNEQFFGPGTRLTVL.